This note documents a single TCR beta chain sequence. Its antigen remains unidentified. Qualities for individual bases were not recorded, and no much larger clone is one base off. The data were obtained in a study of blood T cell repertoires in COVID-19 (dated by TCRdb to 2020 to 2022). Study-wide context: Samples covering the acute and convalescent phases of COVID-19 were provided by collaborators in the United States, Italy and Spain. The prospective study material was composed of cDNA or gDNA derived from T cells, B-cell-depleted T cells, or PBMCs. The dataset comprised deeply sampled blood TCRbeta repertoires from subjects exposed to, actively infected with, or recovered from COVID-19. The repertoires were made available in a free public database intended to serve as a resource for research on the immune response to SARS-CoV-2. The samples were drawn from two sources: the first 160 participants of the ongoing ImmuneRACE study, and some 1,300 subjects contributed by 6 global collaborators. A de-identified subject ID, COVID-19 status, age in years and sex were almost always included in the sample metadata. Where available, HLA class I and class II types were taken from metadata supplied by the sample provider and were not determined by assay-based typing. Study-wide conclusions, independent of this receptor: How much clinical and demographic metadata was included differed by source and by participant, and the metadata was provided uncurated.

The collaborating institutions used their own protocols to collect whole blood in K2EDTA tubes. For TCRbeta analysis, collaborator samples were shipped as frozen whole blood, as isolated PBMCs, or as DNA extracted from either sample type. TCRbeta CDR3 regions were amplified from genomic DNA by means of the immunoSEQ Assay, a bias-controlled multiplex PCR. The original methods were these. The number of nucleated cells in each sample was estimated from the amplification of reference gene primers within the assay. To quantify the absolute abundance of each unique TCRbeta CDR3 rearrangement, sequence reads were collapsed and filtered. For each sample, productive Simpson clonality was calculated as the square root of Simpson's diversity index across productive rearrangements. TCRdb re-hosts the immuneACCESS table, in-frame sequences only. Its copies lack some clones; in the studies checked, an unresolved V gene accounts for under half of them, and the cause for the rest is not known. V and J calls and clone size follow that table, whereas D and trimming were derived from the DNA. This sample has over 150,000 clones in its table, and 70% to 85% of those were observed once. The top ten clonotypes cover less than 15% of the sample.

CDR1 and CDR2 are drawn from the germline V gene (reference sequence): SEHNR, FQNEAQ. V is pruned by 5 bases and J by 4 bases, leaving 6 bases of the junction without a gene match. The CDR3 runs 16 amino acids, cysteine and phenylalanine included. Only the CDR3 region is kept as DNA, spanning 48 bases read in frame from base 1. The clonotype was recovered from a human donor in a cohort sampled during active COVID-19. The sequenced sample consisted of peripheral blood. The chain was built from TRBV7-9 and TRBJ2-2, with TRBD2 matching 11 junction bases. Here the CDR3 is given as CASSEETSGITGELFF. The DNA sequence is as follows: TGTGCCAGCAGCGAGGAGACTAGCGGGATCACCGGGGAGCTGTTTTTT.